These 15 T cell receptor beta chains came from one sample sequenced in a study of T cell repertoires in cytomegalovirus infection. A single record per CDR3 protein comes from TCRdb applying MiXCR to the reads. The repertoire holds fewer than 950,000 distinct CDR3 sequences, about 33% seen once, with about an eighth in the top ten. No antigen is known for these receptors. Sequenced here: cultured CD8+ T cells from PBMCs, sampled from culture after CMV antigen stimulation. All receptors derive from a human donor in good health (CMV status not recorded). Some clones in this sample may be carry-over from other donors' samples.

This clonotype was detected once. V usage is TRBV28 and J usage is TRBJ1-5; D is unclear. CDR1 and CDR2 from the germline V gene are MDHEN and SYDVKM. The CDR3 spans 16 residues. V dropped 3 bases and J dropped 2 bases, with 14 bases sitting between them. The CDR3 loop reads CASSFLSPGGNQPQHF. CDR3 DNA sequence: TGTGCCAGCAGTTTCTTGTCACCGGGCGGCAATCAGCCCCAGCATTTT.

This rearrangement joins TRBV12-3 or TRBV12-4 to TRBJ2-3, with D unresolved. The V and J ends lost 7 bases and 5 bases respectively, with 10 bases between them. This CDR3 spans 12 amino acids. The CDR3 sequence is CASTLTGDTQYF. Here the CDR3 DNA reads TGTGCCAGCACCCTAACCGGAGATACGCAGTATTTT.

This clonotype turned up a few times. This CDR3 is CASSAPLEETQYF. CDR3 coding DNA: TGTGCCAGCAGTGCCCCGCTCGAGGAGACCCAGTACTTC. This sequence joins TRBV6-6 and TRBJ2-5, with D hard to call. V lost 5 bases and J 5 bases, leaving 12 bases between the germline ends. CDR3 length: 13 residues. Germline assignment: CDR1 MNHNY and CDR2 SVGAGI (reference sequence).

This clonotype has a handful of counts. The J gene is TRBJ2-7, the V gene TRBV6-2 or TRBV6-3, with TRBD1 identical over 9 bases. Unmatched junction bases numbered 7, after V lost 5 bases and J lost 5 bases. Germline CDR1 and CDR2: MNHEY and SVGEGT. This CDR3 has 14 amino acids. Here the CDR3 reads CASSPRDREDEQYV. For the CDR3, the DNA is TGTGCCAGCAGTCCGAGGGACAGGGAGGACGAGCAGTACGTC.

This clonotype was seen more than once but under ten times. V gene TRBV19 combines with J gene TRBJ1-1, with D possibly TRBD1 on 5 matching bases. Germline-derived CDR1 and CDR2 are LNHDA and SQIVND (reference sequence). CDR3 length: 13 residues. With 5 bases removed from V and 5 bases from J, the gap between germline ends came to 12 bases. This CDR3 reads CASSPGARTEAFF. In DNA form, the CDR3 reads TGTGCCAGTAGTCCCGGGGCTCGGACTGAAGCTTTCTTT.

CDR3 sequence reads: CASVPQRYSYNEQFF. For the CDR3, the DNA is TGTGCCAGCGTACCCCAACGGTACTCCTACAATGAGCAGTTCTTC. V gene TRBV7-9 combines with J gene TRBJ2-1; D is uncertain. The CDR3 length is 15 residues. The V and J ends lost 8 bases and 0 bases respectively, with 14 bases between them. The germline V gene has CDR1 SEHNR and CDR2 FQNEAQ (reference sequence).

This clonotype appeared a few times. This chain uses TRBV7-2 with TRBJ2-1; D tentatively reads TRBD1 or TRBD2 (5 bases each). From germline, CDR1 is SGHTA and CDR2 FQGNSA. This CDR3 region has 15 residues. V was shortened by 4 bases and J by 0 bases, with 10 bases between the two germline ends. The CDR3 spells CASSSTGTSYNEQFF. DNA for the CDR3: TGTGCCAGCAGCTCGACTGGGACCTCCTACAATGAGCAGTTCTTC.

This clonotype was counted ten times or more. The chain recombines TRBV6-2 or TRBV6-3 with TRBJ2-2; no clear D gene. CDR1 MNHEY and CDR2 SVGEGT come from the germline V gene. Trimming left V 8 bases short and J 6 bases short, with 4 bases between. This CDR3 is built from 10 residues. The CDR3 bases are TGTGCCAGCGGGGCCGGGGAGCTGTTTTTT. This sequence encodes CASGAGELFF.

J is TRBJ2-5 and V is TRBV20-1; 10 nucleotides line up with TRBD2. The germline CDR1 and CDR2 sequences are DFQATT and SNEGSKA (reference sequence). The CDR3 consists of 17 residues. The V and J ends lost 0 bases and 5 bases, in that order; junction bases with no gene match: 12. CDR3 sequence: CSARDQASGGLWETQYF. CDR3 coding DNA: TGCAGTGCTAGAGATCAGGCTAGCGGGGGCCTGTGGGAGACCCAGTACTTC.

The chain couples TRBV5-1 to TRBJ2-5; tentative D call: TRBD2 (6 bases). Germline V gene lookup returns CDR1 SGHRS and CDR2 YFSETQ. CDR3 length: 14 residues. Trimming removed 4 bases from V and 1 base from J, with 11 bases in between. DNA for the CDR3: TGCGCCAGCAGCGCCGGGACTTCCCAAGAGACCCAGTACTTC. Translating gives CASSAGTSQETQYF.

Details on this clonotype: Being one base from a much bigger clone, this may be a read error. V and J are TRBV7-2 and TRBJ2-5; 7 bases match TRBD1. The length of the CDR3 is 15 residues. The germline V gene has CDR1 SGHTA and CDR2 FQGNSA. The CDR3 bases are TGTGTCAGCAGCATGACCGGGACAGTAGGGGAGACCCAGTACTTC. Amino acids: CVSSMTGTVGETQYF. Filled out from reference TRBV7-2 and TRBJ2-5, the complete variable domain reads GAGVSQSPSNKVTEKGKDVELRCDPISGHTALYWYRQSLGQGLEFLIYFQGNSAPDKSGLPSDRFSAERTGGSVSTLTIQRTQQEDSAVYLCVSSMTGTVGETQYFGPGTRLLVL.

The chain uses TRBV6-5 and TRBJ2-3; 7 nucleotides match TRBD1. With V trimmed by 0 bases and J by 4 bases, 16 bases remained unmatched. Germline CDR1 is MNHEY and CDR2 is SVGAGI. The CDR3 length is 19 residues. The CDR3 reads CASSYSILGGRGTADTQYF. Written as DNA, the CDR3 is TGTGCCAGCAGTTACTCGATATTAGGGGGCCGAGGTACCGCAGATACGCAGTATTTT.

The chain recombines TRBV7-4 with TRBJ2-7; possibly TRBD1 or TRBD2 for D (5 bases each). V was clipped by 5 bases and J by 2 bases, with 10 bases between them. Germline CDR1 SGHVT, CDR2 SQSDAQ. This CDR3 contains 13 residues. The CDR3: CASSMGDAYEQYF. In nucleotides, the CDR3 is TGTGCCAGCAGCATGGGGGACGCCTACGAGCAGTACTTC.

This clonotype was observed once. This chain links TRBV5-1 with TRBJ2-1; perhaps D is TRBD1 or TRBD2 (5 bases each). The CDR3 is 16 amino acids. The germline V gene encodes CDR1 SGHRS and CDR2 YFSETQ. V was clipped by 4 bases and J by 6 bases, with 20 bases between them. In nucleotides, the CDR3 is TGCGCCAGCAGCACCCGGGACGGTAGTCGGGGCAATGAGCAGTTCTTC. This gives the protein CASSTRDGSRGNEQFF.

This clonotype was seen only once. The chain uses TRBV4-2 and TRBJ2-5; possibly TRBD2 for D (7 bases). The V end was cut by 2 bases, the J end by 5 bases, with 12 bases between. Germline V gives CDR1 LGHNA, CDR2 YNFKEQ. The CDR3 is 14 amino acids. CDR3 in DNA: TGTGCCAGCAGCCAACGGGGGGCCAGGGAGACCCAGTACTTC. Encoded protein: CASSQRGARETQYF.